This T cell receptor beta chain is from a study of blood T cell repertoires in COVID-19 (dated by TCRdb to 2020 to 2021). With respect to the entire study: Samples from collaborators originated in the United States, Italy and Spain and spanned both the acute and convalescent phases of COVID-19. The prospective study material was composed of cDNA or gDNA derived from T cells, B-cell-depleted T cells, or PBMCs. Deeply sampled blood TCRbeta repertoires from subjects exposed to, actively infected with, or recovered from COVID-19 were included in the dataset. The samples were drawn from two sources: the first 160 participants of the ongoing ImmuneRACE study, and 950 to 1,500 subjects contributed by 6 global collaborators. Where available, HLA class I and class II types were taken from metadata supplied by the sample provider and were not determined by assay-based typing. The sample metadata nearly always contained a de-identified subject ID, COVID-19 status, age in years and sex. The repertoires were released in a freely available public database intended as a resource for research on the immune response to SARS-CoV-2.

In the case of this clone: Its antigen specificity is not known. Qualities for individual bases were not recorded, and no much larger clone is one base off.

TCRbeta CDR3 regions were amplified from genomic DNA using the immunoSEQ Assay, a bias-controlled multiplex PCR. The original pipeline was this. Within the assay, amplification of reference gene primers was used to estimate how many nucleated cells each sample contained. To quantify the absolute abundance of each unique TCRbeta CDR3 rearrangement, sequence reads were collapsed and filtered. For each sample, productive Simpson clonality was calculated as the square root of Simpson's diversity index over productive rearrangements. The clones in this table, taken by TCRdb from immuneACCESS, are in-frame only. Not every clone is retained; where verified, under half of the shortfall comes from an unresolved V gene, and the cause of the rest is unknown. The DNA was the basis for D and trimming; V, J and clone size are from that table. This sample gives 60,000 or so clones in total; about 93% of them show up just once. Around an eighth of the sample is in the top ten clones.

The full study reports these points: The quantity of clinical and demographic metadata differed by source and by participant and was supplied without curation.

Collaborating institutions collected whole blood in K2EDTA tubes following their own protocols. For TCRbeta analysis, collaborator samples were shipped as frozen whole blood, as isolated PBMCs, or as DNA extracted from either sample type. There are 13 amino acids in the CDR3, from cysteine to phenylalanine inclusive. Only CDR3 DNA is held: 39 bases, read in frame from base 1. Cut back by 6 bases and 3 bases, the V and J ends lie 9 bases apart. The germline V gene (reference sequence) supplies CDR1 MNHEY and CDR2 SMNVEV. Sequenced input: peripheral blood. The chain is encoded by TRBV27 joined to TRBJ1-5; no D gene can be assigned with confidence. The TCR was taken from a human donor with active COVID-19. The donor label of this sample is uncertain. The base sequence is TGTGCCAGCAGCTTAGACATCAATCAGCCCCAGCATTTT. This is translated as CASSLDINQPQHF.